This T cell receptor (beta chain) was captured in a study of cytomegalovirus exposure and HLA in healthy donors (dated by TCRdb to about 2017). About the investigation overall: An earlier analysis of fewer than 750 of the donors reported approximately 260 Gb of sequence data and around 120 million unique TCR beta sequences obtained from roughly 170 million T cells. An early release that covered roughly 600 HLA-typed donors contained approximately 300 gigabases of sequencing data and around 85 million unique TCR sequences. The genetic ancestry cluster associated with self-reported Caucasian donors included 80% to 90% of the 300 to 400 genotyped donors. The study was designed to test whether signatures of past pathogen exposure could be identified by cataloging public T cell receptors. The study used immunosequencing to profile the T cell repertoires of around 600 subjects and linked those repertoires to cytomegalovirus serostatus. In addition to the first cohort of 666 subjects, a separate validation cohort of 120 different subjects was used. To predict cytomegalovirus infection status, the study combined high-throughput TCR immunosequencing, statistical association of individual TCRs with disease status, and machine learning. A later analysis re-analyzed previously published TCR beta repertoires from 666 donors and added high-resolution HLA genotyping to study TCR occurrence patterns. Rather than drawing on any new phenotypic data, the later analysis identified candidate immune exposures from TCR beta sequences and the way those sequences occurred across donors. To decide whether each TCR beta V gene segment behaved as functional or pseudogenic, an earlier analysis of some 580 of the donors relied on high-throughput TCR beta sequencing. Donor age, sex, ethnicity and CMV serostatus were collected together with the repertoire data. Genome-wide SNP genotypes for about three fifths of the roughly 700 donors were used in a later genetic analysis, which treated that subset as a discovery cohort. Every repertoire in the discovery cohort had been generated on one and the same sequencing platform. HLA typing covered class I and class II loci at four-digit resolution. Typing coverage varied by locus: about 620-630 donors for A, B, C, DRB1 and DQB1; under 550 for DQA1; over 600 for DPA1; 450 to 480 for DPB1. Roughly 5 DR-DQ haplotypes were treated as single units for association and clustering because of strong linkage in the cohort. Among about 400 genotyped donors of the cohort, an average of around 240,000 unique TCR beta nucleotide sequences was sequenced per donor, of which approximately 19% were non-productive. What the authors observed across the whole study: In a later analysis, HLA-associated TCR beta chains were found to be more clonally expanded and to have lower generation probabilities than equally common non-associated chains. While some public TCRs were present in many individuals, most TCR sequences turned up only very rarely across donors. Sequencing depth was assumed to be roughly uniform across donors in the presence/absence analyses, though that assumption may not hold. Approximately 16 rarely observed V segments, including chromosome 9 orphons, were excluded from the earlier analysis of some 590 of the donors because counts were too low. Compared with the approximately 600-donor mean, donors in an Asian-associated ancestry cluster had fewer N-insertions in productive TCRs, according to a later genetic analysis. A cluster of highly shared sequence variants was judged likely to represent a technical artifact of the sequencing pipeline. Some IMGT-functional V segments, including TRBV6-2 and TRBV6-3, could not be told apart with the 87-base-pair reads, so those segments were excluded. Several of the top co-occurrence clusters appeared to be linked to parvovirus B19, influenza, CMV and Epstein-Barr virus, according to a later analysis. The only immune exposure information available for the cohort was CMV serostatus. The study gave a list of roughly 150 TCR beta chains associated with cytomegalovirus. Most CMV-associated TCR beta chains appeared to be HLA-restricted in a later analysis, and the HLA associations seemed to be driven largely by CMV exposure. An earlier analysis of approximately 500 of the donors showed that most TCR beta V segments appeared in productive rearrangements either about 90% or about 30% of the time, which broadly matched IMGT annotations. In both the original and validation cohorts, the classifier was reported to diagnose cytomegalovirus status with high specificity and sensitivity. The cohort was sequenced for TCR beta chains only, and without alpha or paired-chain data the features that could be detected were limited. At a false discovery rate of 0.05, a later analysis linked under 20,000 TCR beta sequences to specific HLA alleles. In a later genetic analysis, a missense DCLRE1C variant was associated with V-gene and J-gene trimming of TCR beta chains, and the association was replicated in an independent cohort. The authors suggested that the approach could potentially be generalized to other disease states and immunological phenotypes. Because HLA typing was unavailable for some donors at each locus, only the typed subset was used in association tests. A few of the identified cytomegalovirus-associated TCR beta chains were confirmed in vitro to be specific for cytomegalovirus antigens. Strong co-occurrence of HLA alleles, especially DR and DQ, made assigning TCR associations to individual alleles difficult. Linkage disequilibrium might explain the correlated functional status among segregating V segments, but an unknown experimental factor could not be excluded. A later analysis found that TCR association rates varied across HLA loci, with DRB1 alleles showing the most associated TCRs and HLA-C alleles the fewest. A further reported finding was that TCR beta sequences accurately predicted the HLA-A and HLA-B alleles for most subjects in the first cohort.

Library generation was performed with the immunoSEQ multiplex PCR assay. The multiplex PCR relied on a mix of 60 forward primers for TCR Vbeta segments and 13 reverse primers for TCR Jbeta segments. Amplification of the CDR3 region of rearranged TCR beta genes was performed with a multiplex PCR assay on genomic DNA. Amplified TCR beta libraries were sequenced as 87-base-pair reads on the Illumina HiSeq System. The authors processed their data as follows. Across the roughly 700 repertoires, a later analysis counted approximately 83 million unique TCR beta chains, around 11 million of which were shared by at least two donors. Raw reads were error-corrected and collapsed into unique sequences with a nearest-neighbor algorithm that merged closely related sequences to remove PCR and sequencing errors. To assign V, D and J gene segments, CDR3 sequences were aligned to IMGT reference sequences. Each retained sequence needed at least a six-nucleotide match to both a V gene segment and a J gene segment. A rearrangement was called productive if the CDR3 had no stop codons and remained in frame with V and J, and every other rearrangement was called non-productive. Following IMGT convention, CDR3 was defined as the stretch from the second conserved V-encoded cysteine to the conserved J-encoded phenylalanine. The earlier analysis of about 570 of the donors excluded any sequence lacking an unambiguous match to a single V gene segment. In an earlier analysis of a few hundred of the donors, V segments were called functional above 56.7% productive rearrangements and were called segregating when the between-donor standard deviation exceeded 5%. A statistical classification framework was built for diagnosing cytomegalovirus status from the catalog of TCR beta chain sequences. In a later analysis, TCR nucleotide sequences were compared against IMGT/GENE-DB human TR gene sequences so that V and J genes could be assigned. A later analysis assigned CDR3 sequences and most-parsimonious VDJ recombination scenarios with the TCRdist pipeline. In a later analysis, each TCR beta chain was defined by its CDR3 amino acid sequence together with its V-gene family, and reads lacking a unique V-gene family were excluded. A later analysis removed 500 to 600 highly shared, low-generation-probability nucleotide sequences to deal with suspected cross-contamination and a sequencing artifact. For each public chain, a later analysis derived a clonal expansion index from normalized ranks of inferred template counts within each repertoire. In a later analysis, generation probabilities were computed using a VDJ recombination model fitted to out-of-frame rearrangements, and the results were checked against IGoR. Hypergeometric tests were used in a later analysis to score TCR-TCR, TCR-HLA and TCR-CMV co-occurrence, with a repertoire-size bias correction applied to the TCR pairs. To estimate false discovery rates, a later analysis permuted the HLA or CMV assignments 20 times. A later analysis grouped co-occurring TCRs with DBSCAN, adding TCRdist sequence similarity when clustering within HLA-allele-positive subsets. Co-occurrence clustering excluded repertoires with fewer than 30,000 or more than 120,000 public chains, plus five with anomalous nucleotide sharing. In TCRdb, the immuneACCESS table is reduced to in-frame sequences with V and J assigned. These tables do not hold every clone; where another copy was compared, an unresolved V gene accounts for under half, and the others remain unexplained. V and J calls and clone size are as listed in that table; D and trimming were resolved from the DNA. In this sample the table shows about 160,000 clones, around four fifths of which occur a single time. The ten most abundant clones make up 1% of the sample.

Relative to germline, V is missing 10 bases and J is missing 4 bases, with 12 bases of the junction outside any gene match. The CDR3 has 16 amino acids, counting the end cysteine and phenylalanine. The entry retains the CDR3 DNA only, 48 bases that are in frame from base 1. CDR1 and CDR2, per the germline V gene (reference sequence), are MNHEY and SMNVEV. The cohort consisted of approximately 670 healthy bone marrow donors. At the time of sampling, every cohort member was nominally healthy, though immune exposures that went unrecorded were likely present. The donor was CMV seropositive and belonged to the group of about 290 seropositive cohort members. Each donor provided a peripheral blood sample, and peripheral blood mononuclear cells were used for TCR beta sequencing. The Qiagen DNeasy Blood Extraction Kit was used to extract genomic DNA from the blood cell samples. In the case of this clone: The clone's antigen remains unknown. No base quality values were provided; no much bigger clone lies one nucleotide off.

Sequenced material: PBMCs. The clonotype was recovered from a woman aged 50 to 60 in good health and CMV-seropositive. Recombination linked TRBV27 to TRBJ1-6, with TRBD1 matching 8 junction bases. The CDR3 protein is CATRRDRMEYNSPLHF. The bases read TGTGCCACTCGTCGGGACAGGATGGAATATAATTCACCCCTCCACTTT.